These T cell receptor beta chains were read from a single sample in a study of shared clonotypes between healthy human individuals. The repertoire was sequenced with immunoSEQ multiplex PCR; TCRdb's copy has only in-frame clones and lacks some. The repertoire consists of about a million clones, with 60% to 80% occurring once and the leading ten covering 0.89%. Sequenced input: memory CD4+ T cells from PBMCs. Receptor source: a man aged 18 to 30 in good health. Some clones in this sample may be carry-over from other donors' samples. The CDR3 runs from the conserved cysteine through the conserved F or W. The D gene is left open where the match is weak. Some rows have no size entry. The others give once, few or many, or a class for an expanded clone.

j_call,clone_size,d_call,v_call,cdr3_aa,cdr3_nt
TRBJ1-4,NA,NA,TRBV7-2,CASSLVLGTNEKLFF,TGTGCCAGCAGCTTAGTTTTAGGAACTAATGAAAAACTGTTTTTT
TRBJ2-4,NA,NA,TRBV28,CASSRGNLLAKNIQYF,TGTGCCAGCAGTCGGGGGAACCTTCTAGCCAAAAACATTCAGTACTTC
TRBJ2-3,NA,NA,TRBV30,CAWSRPPGVTDTQYF,TGTGCCTGGAGTAGACCGCCAGGGGTAACAGATACGCAGTATTTT
TRBJ1-2,NA,NA,TRBV28,CASFERTAYGYTF,TGTGCCAGCTTTGAACGGACAGCCTATGGCTACACCTTC
TRBJ2-5,NA,NA,TRBV2,CASSQGNQETQYF,TGTGCCAGCAGTCAGGGAAACCAAGAGACCCAGTACTTC
TRBJ1-5,NA,NA,TRBV7-2,CASSLSGRINQPQHF,TGTGCCAGCAGTCTAAGCGGGCGGATAAATCAGCCCCAGCATTTT
TRBJ2-3,NA,NA,TRBV1,CTSSPGTSGSSSTDTQYF,TGCACCAGCAGCCCAGGGACTAGCGGGTCATCTAGCACAGATACGCAGTATTTT
TRBJ2-5,NA,NA,TRBV15,CATSREFRETQYF,TGTGCCACCAGCAGAGAGTTTAGAGAGACCCAGTACTTC
TRBJ1-1,once,NA,TRBV4-2,CASSQEGGTEAFF,TGTGCCAGCAGCCAAGAGGGAGGGACTGAAGCTTTCTTT
TRBJ2-7,NA,TRBD1,TRBV28,CASSPRTGFNEQYF,TGTGCCAGCAGTCCCCGGACAGGGTTCAACGAGCAGTACTTC
TRBJ1-5,NA,NA,TRBV5-6,CASSLAGSGSNQPQHF,TGTGCCAGCAGCTTGGCAGGGTCGGGTAGCAATCAGCCCCAGCATTTT
TRBJ1-1,many,NA,TRBV9,CASSVAGQMNTEAFF,TGTGCCAGCAGCGTAGCTGGGCAGATGAACACTGAAGCTTTCTTT
TRBJ1-5,few,NA,TRBV5-6,CASSFYTHQRNQPQHF,TGTGCCAGCAGCTTTTATACCCACCAACGGAATCAGCCCCAGCATTTT
TRBJ1-3,NA,TRBD1,TRBV18,CASSQQGAGNTIYF,TGTGCCAGCTCACAACAGGGGGCTGGAAACACCATATATTTT
TRBJ1-1,few,TRBD1,TRBV7-8,CASSREGAANTEAFF,TGTGCCAGCAGCCGGGAGGGGGCTGCGAACACTGAAGCTTTCTTT
TRBJ2-5,NA,NA,TRBV5-1,CASSPWRTNQETQYF,TGCGCCAGCAGCCCGTGGAGGACAAACCAAGAGACCCAGTACTTC
TRBJ2-3,NA,TRBD2,TRBV2,CASGPSGTLNTQYF,TGTGCCAGCGGACCTAGCGGGACTTTGAATACGCAGTATTTT
TRBJ2-2,NA,TRBD1,TRBV7-9,CASSFYDRGGTGELFF,TGTGCCAGCAGCTTCTATGACAGGGGCGGGACCGGGGAGCTGTTTTTT
TRBJ2-2,once,NA,TRBV5-1,CASSLLTSRTGELFF,TGCGCCAGCAGCTTATTAACTAGCCGGACCGGGGAGCTGTTTTTT
TRBJ2-5,NA,TRBD2,TRBV4-1,CASSQALAGGHRETQYF,TGCGCCAGCAGCCAAGCGCTAGCGGGAGGGCATCGAGAGACCCAGTACTTC
TRBJ1-5,many,TRBD1,TRBV28,CASRDRGNQPQHF,TGTGCCAGCAGGGACAGGGGGAATCAGCCCCAGCATTTT
TRBJ1-2,NA,NA,TRBV28,CASRWGDRDYGYTF,TGTGCCAGCAGATGGGGGGACCGGGACTATGGCTACACCTTC
TRBJ2-7,once,NA,TRBV28,CASSFIGRGVRGEQYF,TGTGCCAGCAGTTTTATTGGCAGGGGCGTTCGGGGGGAGCAGTACTTC
TRBJ1-1,NA,NA,TRBV27,CASKRPRGDDTEAFF,TGTGCCAGCAAGAGACCTAGGGGAGATGACACTGAAGCTTTCTTT
TRBJ2-1,once,NA,TRBV15,CATSRDRTTGLPTYNEQFF,TGTGCCACCAGCAGAGATCGTACAACAGGACTACCGACCTACAATGAGCAGTTCTTC
TRBJ2-2,NA,NA,TRBV19,CASTPGDVRTGELFF,TGTGCCAGTACGCCAGGGGATGTAAGGACCGGGGAGCTGTTTTTT
TRBJ2-5,NA,NA,TRBV5-1,CASRLTVLTQETQYF,TGCGCCAGCAGATTGACAGTTCTAACCCAAGAGACCCAGTACTTC
TRBJ1-4,NA,TRBD1,TRBV10-3,CAISDPTGANEKLFF,TGTGCCATCAGTGACCCGACAGGGGCAAATGAAAAACTGTTTTTT
TRBJ2-2,NA,TRBD2,TRBV6-6,CASSKRTSRSGGELFF,TGTGCCAGCAGCAAAAGGACTAGCCGATCGGGCGGGGAGCTGTTTTTT
TRBJ2-2,NA,NA,TRBV7-2,CASSLVYAANTGELFF,TGTGCCAGCAGCTTAGTTTACGCGGCGAACACCGGGGAGCTGTTTTTT
TRBJ2-5,NA,NA,TRBV7-3,CASSIQVPETQYF,TGTGCCAGCAGCATTCAAGTCCCGGAGACCCAGTACTTC